These 5 T cell receptor beta chains came from one sample sequenced in a study of OX40 agonist ivuxolimab in advanced cancers. This table comes from immunoSEQ multiplex PCR, and its TCRdb copy is limited to in-frame clones, with some not included. Of under 55,000 clones in the sample, roughly nine tenths are singletons; the top ten hold around 6.7%. The input for sequencing was CD4+ or CD8+ T cells sorted from blood, taken in a trial of the OX40 agonist ivuxolimab. Receptor source: an adult with an advanced solid tumor such as melanoma, head and neck, liver or kidney cancer.

The J gene is TRBJ2-7, the V gene TRBV9; TRBD1 agrees at 9 bases. In germline, CDR1 is SGDLS, CDR2 YYNGEE. J gave up 8 bases and V 3 bases, and 12 bases lay outside the gene matches. This CDR3 is built from 15 residues. In DNA, the CDR3 is TGTGCCAGCAGCGCGAGTCCGGGACAGGGCAGCCAGCAGTACTTC. Its translation: CASSASPGQGSQQYF.

CDR3 protein: CASSARESYEQYF. The CDR3 DNA reads as TGCGCCAGCAGCGCGCGGGAATCCTACGAGCAGTACTTC. V and J are TRBV5-1 and TRBJ2-7; possibly TRBD2 for D (6 bases). The CDR3 contains 13 residues. From germline, CDR1 is SGHRS and CDR2 YFSETQ. The V end lost 4 bases, the J end lost 1 base, and 9 bases lay between the germline ends.

The chain has TRBV5-1 and TRBJ2-3; D is perhaps TRBD2 (6 bases). V was clipped by 3 bases and J by 2 bases, with 13 bases between them. Germline V gene data show CDR1 as SGHRS and CDR2 as YFSETQ. The CDR3 has 15 amino acids. In DNA form, the CDR3 reads TGCGCCAGCAGCTCAGTAGCGGCTACCACAGATACGCAGTATTTT. Amino acids: CASSSVAATTDTQYF.

This rearrangement joins TRBV19 to TRBJ1-1; D remains ambiguous. V shed 3 bases and J shed 4 bases, with 9 bases lying between them. The CDR3 consists of 13 residues. CDR1 LNHDA and CDR2 SQIVND come from the germline V gene (reference sequence). In DNA form, the CDR3 reads TGTGCCAGTAGTATGAGGAGGGCCACTGAAGCTTTCTTT. This gives the protein CASSMRRATEAFF. Complete variable domain (other parts from reference TRBV19 and TRBJ1-1): DGGITQSPKYLFRKEGQNVTLSCEQNLNHDAMYWYRQDPGQGLRLIYYSQIVNDFQKGDIAEGYSVSREKKESFPLTVTSAQKNPTAFYLCASSMRRATEAFFGQGTRLTVV.

This clone was counted once. J is TRBJ2-6 and V is TRBV6-5; D is uncertain. Trimming took 4 bases from V and 3 from J, leaving 4 bases between them. Germline lookup yields CDR1 MNHEY and CDR2 SVGAGI. The CDR3 extends over 13 amino acids. Written as DNA, the CDR3 is TGTGCCAGCAGTTTTCATGGGGCCAACGTCCTGACTTTC. Protein product: CASSFHGANVLTF.